This T cell receptor (beta chain) was identified in a study of graft-versus-host responses after intestinal transplantation. For the study at large: Each of the recipients got a multivisceral, liver-intestinal, or isolated intestinal transplant. After anti-thymocyte globulin induction, recipients took tacrolimus and steroids for about 3 years.

A word on this clone: Its antigen is unknown.

Trimming took 7 bases from V and 5 from J, leaving 13 bases between them. The CDR3 spans 13 residues. Germline CDR1 and CDR2: LNHDA and SQIVND (reference sequence). Assay used: immunoSEQ multiplex PCR; TCRdb lists only in-frame clones, some missing. The sample lists around 100,000 clones, more than 75% occurring once. Points from the study as a whole: Analysis identified GvH clones in recipient marrow, with some appearing first in ileum or blood. Circulating GvH clones peaking coincided with falling HvG clones soon after transplant.

This sample comprised unstimulated CD4+ T cells sorted from spleen or lymph node cells, obtained before transplant. This sequence joins TRBV19 and TRBJ2-3; tentative D call: TRBD1 (5 bases). The clonotype was recovered from a human donor who was the organ donor for an intestinal transplant. The CDR3 here is CASTSGWGDTQYF. The CDR3 coding sequence is TGTGCCAGTACTTCAGGGTGGGGAGATACGCAGTATTTT.